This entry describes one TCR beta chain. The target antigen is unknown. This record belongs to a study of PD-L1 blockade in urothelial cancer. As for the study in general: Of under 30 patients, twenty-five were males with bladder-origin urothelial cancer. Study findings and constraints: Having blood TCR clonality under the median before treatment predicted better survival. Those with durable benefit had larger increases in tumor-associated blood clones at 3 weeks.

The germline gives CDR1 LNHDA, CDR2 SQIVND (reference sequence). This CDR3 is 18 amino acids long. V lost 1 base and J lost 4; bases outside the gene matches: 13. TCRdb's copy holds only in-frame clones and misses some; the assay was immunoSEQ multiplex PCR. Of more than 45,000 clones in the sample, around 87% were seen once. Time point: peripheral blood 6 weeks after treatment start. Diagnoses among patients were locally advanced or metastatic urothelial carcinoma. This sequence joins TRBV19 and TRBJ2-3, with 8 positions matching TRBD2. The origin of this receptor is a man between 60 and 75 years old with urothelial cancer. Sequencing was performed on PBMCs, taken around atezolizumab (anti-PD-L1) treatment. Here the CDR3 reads CASSIVAGGAGHSDTQYF. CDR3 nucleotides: TGTGCCAGTAGTATAGTGGCCGGGGGGGCAGGCCACTCAGATACGCAGTATTTT.